These 28 T cell receptor beta chains were all obtained from the same sample, sequenced in a study of blood T cell repertoires in COVID-19. Clones were sequenced by immunoSEQ multiplex PCR, and TCRdb holds only the in-frame ones, with some missing. This repertoire shows approximately 300,000 clones, roughly 88% found once; its top ten account for 3% to 4%. The sequenced material came from peripheral blood. These receptors were collected from a woman between 50 and 59 years old with active or convalescent COVID-19.

The rearrangement uses TRBV6-4 and TRBJ1-6; the D gene is possibly TRBD1 (6 bases). The CDR3 covers 20 residues. CDR1 MRHNA and CDR2 SNTAGT come from the germline V gene. V gave up 4 bases and J gave up 9 bases, with 31 bases separating them. The CDR3 bases are TGTGCCAGCAGTGGACAAATTACGGGACACGGGCCCCGGTGGGGTTCACCCCTCCACTTT. This codes for CASSGQITGHGPRWGSPLHF.

This rearrangement joins TRBV15 to TRBJ2-2; D uncertain. CDR1 is LNHNV and CDR2 is YYDKDF in the germline V gene (reference sequence). V was pared by 2 bases and J by 12 bases, with 16 bases between. CDR3 size: 14 residues. CDR3 bases: TGTGCCACCAGCAGAAAAAGCTACTTAGCTCAGCTGTTTTTT. This codes for CATSRKSYLAQLFF.

The chain is built from TRBV9 and TRBJ1-3; possibly TRBD1 for D (6 bases). V lost 2 bases to trimming and J lost 0 bases, with 12 bases between them. This CDR3 has 16 residues. Per germline, CDR1 SGDLS and CDR2 YYNGEE. The CDR3 DNA reads TGTGCCAGCAGCGTTGAAAGCAGGGGCTCTGGAAACACCATATATTTT. The encoded protein is CASSVESRGSGNTIYF.

J is TRBJ1-1 and V is TRBV7-9; no clear D gene. The ends were cut back, 2 bases at V and 5 bases at J, with 9 bases in the middle. This CDR3 is built from 13 residues. CDR1 and CDR2 from the germline V gene are SEHNR and FQNEAQ (reference sequence). For the CDR3, the DNA is TGTGCCAGCAGCTTATTTGCGGGTACTGAAGCTTTCTTT. Translating it yields CASSLFAGTEAFF.

The chain recombines TRBV19 with TRBJ1-1; D remains ambiguous. Deletions cut 3 bases from V and 1 base from J, with 12 bases between. The germline CDR1 and CDR2 sequences are LNHDA and SQIVND (reference sequence). The CDR3 sequence is 15 residues long. The CDR3 sequence: CASSIYAGKNTEAFF. The DNA for the CDR3 is TGTGCCAGTAGTATTTATGCAGGAAAGAACACTGAAGCTTTCTTT.

The CDR3 protein is CASSLVEATNEKLFF. As DNA, the CDR3 is TGTGCCAGCAGCTTAGTTGAGGCAACTAATGAAAAACTGTTTTTT. J is TRBJ1-4 and V is TRBV7-9; D gene unclear. The CDR3 spans 15 residues. CDR1 SEHNR and CDR2 FQNEAQ come from the germline V gene (reference sequence). Trimming took off 1 base at V and 0 bases at J, with 6 bases between the two ends.

This rearrangement joins TRBV7-2 to TRBJ2-7; weak D call: TRBD1 (6 bases). CDR1 and CDR2 (germline): SGHTA, FQGNSA. The V and J ends lost 4 bases and 2 bases respectively, with 15 bases between them. This CDR3 is 15 amino acids long. For the CDR3, the DNA is TGTGCCAGCAGCTGGCAACAGGGCCTCACCTACGAGCAGTACTTC. Translated: CASSWQQGLTYEQYF.

The chain uses TRBV6-5 and TRBJ2-6, with D perhaps matching TRBD2 (5 bases). Germline V gene data show CDR1 as MNHEY and CDR2 as SVGAGI. Deletions cut 7 bases from V and 1 base from J, with 5 bases between. The CDR3 loop spans 13 amino acids. The CDR3 DNA reads TGTGCCAGCAAGCGGTCTGGGGCCAACGTCCTGACTTTC. As protein: CASKRSGANVLTF.

Written as DNA, the CDR3 is TGTGCTAGTGGTCCGGGGGGTTTTGAGCAGTACTTC. It codes for CASGPGGFEQYF. The chain combines TRBV12-5 with TRBJ2-7, with TRBD2 matching over 7 bases. V gave up 5 bases and J gave up 7 bases; unmatched junction bases: 5. This CDR3 is 12 amino acids long. Germline CDR1 reads LGHNT; CDR2 reads FRNRAP.

The rearrangement links TRBV5-3 to TRBJ1-2, with D maybe TRBD1 (5 bases). TRBV5-3 has ORF status, its function being uncertain. Trimming took 8 bases from V and 0 from J, leaving 20 bases between them. CDR3 length equals 16 residues. CDR3 amino acids: CASPLLYRSANYGYTF. The DNA of the CDR3 is TGTGCCAGCCCTTTACTGTACAGGTCAGCTAACTATGGCTACACCTTC.

This clone was observed a few times. The chain employs TRBV7-3 and TRBJ2-2; D unresolved. The germline V gene encodes CDR1 SGHTA and CDR2 FQGTGA. The CDR3 totals 14 residues. V was trimmed by 5 bases and J by 2 bases, leaving 9 bases between them. In DNA form, the CDR3 reads TGTGCCAGCAGCCCTCGTATCAACACCGGGGAGCTGTTTTTT. It yields the protein CASSPRINTGELFF. Drawing the rest from reference TRBV7-3 and TRBJ2-2, the complete variable domain is GAGVSQTPSNKVTEKGKYVELRCDPISGHTALYWYRQSLGQGPEFLIYFQGTGAADDSGLPNDRFFAVRPEGSVSTLKIQRTERGDSAVYLCASSPRINTGELFFGEGSRLTVL.

The V gene is TRBV7-9, the J gene TRBJ1-3; 9 bases are a match to TRBD1. The V and J ends lost 5 bases and 4 bases, in that order; junction bases with no gene match: 6. The CDR3 is made up of 15 amino acids. Germline V gene lookup returns CDR1 SEHNR and CDR2 FQNEAQ (reference sequence). The CDR3 protein is CASSQGQGFGNTIYF. The CDR3 region has the DNA TGTGCCAGCAGCCAAGGACAGGGGTTCGGAAACACCATATATTTT. The full variable domain, its missing parts supplied by reference TRBV7-9 and TRBJ1-3, is DTGVSQNPRHKITKRGQNVTFRCDPISEHNRLYWYRQTLGQGPEFLTYFQNEAQLEKSRLLSDRFSAERPKGSFSTLEIQRTEQGDSAMYLCASSQGQGFGNTIYFGEGSWLTVV.

This clone was seen only once. The chain carries TRBV3-1 (or the pseudogene TRBV3-2) and TRBJ2-3; the match to TRBD2 covers 8 bases. The junction had 11 bases not matched to a gene; V was cut back by 2 bases and J by 7 bases. In germline, CDR1 is LGHDT, CDR2 YNNKEL (reference sequence). This CDR3 is 16 amino acids long. CDR3 amino acids: CASSQSAGLGLYTQYF. The DNA for the CDR3 is TGTGCCAGCAGCCAAAGCGCGGGACTAGGGTTGTATACGCAGTATTTT.

The gene calls are TRBV2 and TRBJ2-1; D remains unclear. The V end was cut by 5 bases, the J end by 5 bases, with 16 bases between. Germline V CDR1 and CDR2: SNHLY, FYNNEI. CDR3 length: 15 residues. CDR3 residues: CASSLRTVMHNEQFF. In nucleotides, the CDR3 is TGTGCCAGCAGTCTTAGAACCGTCATGCACAATGAGCAGTTCTTC. The variable domain in full, completed from reference TRBV2 and TRBJ2-1, reads EPEVTQTPSHQVTQMGQEVILRCVPISNHLYFYWYRQILGQKVEFLVSFYNNEISEKSEIFDDQFSVERPDGSNFTLKIRSTKLEDSAMYFCASSLRTVMHNEQFFGPGTRLTVL.

The rearrangement uses TRBV5-1 and TRBJ1-3; no definite D call. Germline V gene sequence: CDR1 SGHRS, CDR2 YFSETQ. V dropped 0 bases and J dropped 4 bases, with 8 bases sitting between them. The CDR3 runs to 14 residues. CDR3 amino acids: CASSLDGRGNTIYF. The CDR3 coding sequence is TGCGCCAGCAGCTTGGACGGGAGGGGAAACACCATATATTTT.

V usage is TRBV18 and J usage is TRBJ2-2; no reliable D call. The germline CDR1 and CDR2 sequences are KGHSH and LQKENI. CDR3 length equals 12 residues. Trimming took 10 bases from V and 5 from J, leaving 11 bases between them. Written as DNA, the CDR3 is TGTGCCACCAAAACAACGACCGGGGAGCTGTTTTTT. Translated, it gives CATKTTTGELFF.

The CDR3 nucleotides read TGCAGCGTTGAAGTCGGACAGGGCTATGAGCAGTTCTTC. Residues: CSVEVGQGYEQFF. V is TRBV29-1 and J is TRBJ2-1; 8 positions match TRBD1. The junction had 4 bases not matched to a gene; V was cut back by 1 base and J by 8 bases. Germline CDR1 and CDR2: SQVTM and ANQGSEA. This CDR3 has 13 residues.

CDR3 in amino acids: CASSRTGLHEQYF. The CDR3, as DNA: TGTGCCAGCAGCCGGACAGGGTTACACGAGCAGTACTTC. V is TRBV11-3 and J is TRBJ2-7; 8 nucleotides agree with TRBD1. The J segment lost 5 bases and the V segment lost 5 bases, leaving 5 bases of the junction unmatched. The germline V gene has CDR1 SGHNT and CDR2 YENEEA. This CDR3 is built from 13 residues.

The V and J genes are TRBV19 and TRBJ1-2, with 7 bases that match TRBD1. Per the germline V gene, CDR1 is LNHDA and CDR2 is SQIVND (reference sequence). This CDR3 spans 15 amino acids. Trimming at V came to 4 bases and at J to 6 bases, leaving 11 bases not matched to a gene. CDR3 protein: CASSTPGGPSDGYTF. CDR3 sequence (DNA): TGTGCCAGTAGTACCCCAGGGGGACCGTCTGATGGCTACACCTTC.

This clone was recorded only once. The rearrangement uses TRBV3-1 (or the pseudogene TRBV3-2) and TRBJ1-2; D is undetermined. Trimming left V 5 bases short and J 4 bases short, with 8 bases between. CDR1 and CDR2 from the germline V gene are LGHDT and YNNKEL (reference sequence). The CDR3 loop spans 12 amino acids. The CDR3 DNA reads TGTGCCAGCAGCACAGCAGTCTATGGCTACACCTTC. It encodes CASSTAVYGYTF.

The V gene is TRBV11-2, the J gene TRBJ1-1; no definite D call. This CDR3 comprises 13 residues. The germline V gene encodes CDR1 SGHAT and CDR2 FQNNGV. Trimming pared 5 bases from V and 0 bases from J, leaving 7 bases between. The CDR3 nucleotides are TGTGCCAGCAGCCGAACAGTGAACACTGAAGCTTTCTTT. Protein product: CASSRTVNTEAFF.

CDR3 residues: CASSLRTGPTEAFF. In DNA form, the CDR3 reads TGCGCCAGCAGCTTGCGAACAGGCCCCACTGAAGCTTTCTTT. The J gene is TRBJ1-1, the V gene TRBV5-1, with D possibly being TRBD1 (5 bases). The V end was cut by 1 base, the J end by 4 bases, with 11 bases between. CDR3 length: 14 amino acids. CDR1 is SGHRS and CDR2 is YFSETQ in the germline V gene.

The chain has TRBV5-1 and TRBJ1-2; D possibly corresponds to TRBD1 (5 bases). V gave up 3 bases and J gave up 1 base, with 13 bases separating them. Germline CDR1 reads SGHRS; CDR2 reads YFSETQ. This CDR3 is 15 amino acids long. CDR3 residues: CASSSQGDYNYGYTF. The CDR3 DNA reads as TGCGCCAGCAGCTCCCAAGGGGATTATAACTATGGCTACACCTTC.

In this sample, this clone turned up once. This chain connects TRBV7-9 to TRBJ2-7, with a possible D match to TRBD2 (5 bases). CDR3 size: 16 residues. Germline V gives CDR1 SEHNR, CDR2 FQNEAQ (reference sequence). Trimming removed 1 base from V and 2 bases from J, with 15 bases in between. The CDR3 is CASSLGLAGLPYEQYF. CDR3 nucleotide sequence: TGTGCCAGCAGCTTAGGCTTGGCGGGTCTTCCCTACGAGCAGTACTTC.

The chain links TRBV5-8 to TRBJ1-2; 9 bases line up with TRBD1. The germline V gene has CDR1 SGHTS and CDR2 YDEGEE. This CDR3 has 13 residues. V lost 2 bases and J lost 8; bases outside the gene matches: 4. The CDR3 region is CASSLNRGRGYTF. Here the CDR3 DNA reads TGTGCCAGCAGCTTAAACAGGGGGCGAGGCTACACCTTC.

CDR3 residues: CASSSERASGRDGIYNEQFF. CDR3 nucleotides: TGTGCCAGCAGCTCCGAGAGAGCTAGCGGGAGGGATGGGATCTACAATGAGCAGTTCTTC. V gene TRBV7-8 combines with J gene TRBJ2-1; 12 nucleotides match TRBD2. The CDR3 is 20 amino acids. With 4 bases clipped from V and 3 bases from J, the junction kept 16 bases outside the gene matches. Germline lookup yields CDR1 SGHVS and CDR2 FQNEAQ.

The chain couples TRBV6-5 to TRBJ1-2; 7 positions match TRBD1. The length of the CDR3 is 12 residues. Germline lookup yields CDR1 MNHEY and CDR2 SVGAGI. V dropped 7 bases and J dropped 5; count of bases not matched to a gene: 4. CDR3 DNA sequence: TGTGCCAGCAAGGACAGGATTTATGGCTACACCTTC. Amino acids: CASKDRIYGYTF.

The DNA for the CDR3 is TGCGCCAGCAGCTTGTATCCCACTGGCGGGGGGGTCACCGGGGAGCTGTTTTTT. This translates into CASSLYPTGGGVTGELFF. The chain couples TRBV5-1 to TRBJ2-2; 9 positions agree with TRBD2. The V gene end was trimmed by 1 base and the J gene end by 4 bases; junction bases not matched to a gene: 11. The V gene's germline CDR1 is SGHRS and CDR2 YFSETQ. This CDR3 has 18 amino acids.